A single T cell receptor (beta chain) is shown here with its context. What it recognizes is unknown. This sample is drawn from a study of cytomegalovirus exposure and HLA in healthy donors. PCR employed 60 Vbeta and 13 Jbeta primers. The repertoire was sequenced with immunoSEQ multiplex PCR; TCRdb's copy has only in-frame clones and lacks some. This sample yields about 170,000 clones, of which around three quarters are seen a single time; less than 2.5% belongs to the top ten. Whole-study findings and limits: A later look showed TCR association rates differing by HLA locus, highest for DRB1 and lowest for HLA-C.

The source material was PBMCs. The clonotype comes from a woman in her 50s in good health and CMV-seronegative.

The CDR3 loop reads CASSYGTENEQFF. The DNA of the CDR3 is TGCGCCAGCAGCTACGGGACAGAGAATGAGCAGTTCTTC. This chain uses TRBV5-1 with TRBJ2-1, with 7 bases aligning to TRBD1. Losses at the gene ends were 3 bases for V and 7 bases for J; bases not matched to a gene: 4. CDR1 is SGHRS and CDR2 is YFSETQ in the germline V gene. This CDR3 is built from 13 residues.